This T cell receptor beta chain was sequenced during a study of blood T cell repertoires in COVID-19. Study-level information: The United States, Italy and Spain provided the acute and convalescent COVID-19 samples.

Sequencing was performed with immunoSEQ multiplex PCR; in TCRdb, only in-frame clones are kept and a portion is missing. The sample lists more than 300,000 clones, around 91% occurring once. Seattle's enrolled individuals joined amid active infection and were then monitored longitudinally. Germline V gene data show CDR1 as SGHRS and CDR2 as YFSETQ. The CDR3 runs 15 residues. V lost 4 bases to trimming and J lost 5 bases, with 18 bases between them. Sequenced: peripheral blood. The TCR originated in a woman in her thirties or forties with COVID-19, enrolled during active disease. V and J are TRBV5-1 and TRBJ1-1; no reliable D call. CDR3 protein: CASSPRALRETEAFF. CDR3 coding DNA: TGCGCCAGCAGCCCGAGGGCGTTAAGGGAAACTGAAGCTTTCTTT.